This T cell receptor (beta chain) was sequenced in a study of regulatory T cells in long-lasting Graves disease. Library construction for TCR beta used iRepertoire HTBI primers and Arm-PCR of CDR3 regions. TCRdb re-called the multiplex PCR reads through MiXCR, storing one row per CDR3 protein. The table has roughly 400,000 distinct CDR3 sequences, roughly 23% seen once. Germline CDR1 is MDHEN and CDR2 is SYDVKM. Trimming shortened V by 6 bases and J by 3 bases, and 22 bases separated the two germline ends. This CDR3 region has 17 residues. This clonotype was observed at least ten times. Sample time point: persistent/refractory GD, antithyroid drugs over 5 years with positive TRAb. From RNA extracted from PBMCs, the TCR library was made. Per American Thyroid Association guidelines, Graves' disease was diagnosed.

This receptor was identified in a female donor with Graves disease. This material consisted of peripheral blood mononuclear cells (PBMCs), taken when the disease was refractory, from a patient treated with antithyroid drugs. This chain uses TRBV28 with TRBJ2-3, with D perhaps given as TRBD1 or TRBD2 (5 bases each). The CDR3 coding sequence is TGTGCCAGCAGCACCGGCTGGGGGTTAGCAGATACAGATACGCAGTATTTT. Protein sequence: CASSTGWGLADTDTQYF.